The clone carrying this T cell receptor (beta chain) is a singleton in its sample. The sample comes from a study of OX40 agonist ivuxolimab in advanced cancers. The repertoire was sequenced with immunoSEQ multiplex PCR; TCRdb's copy has only in-frame clones and lacks some. The sample has tens of thousands of clones, about 80% seen once. Germline CDR1 is MNHEY and CDR2 is SVGAGI. Trimming shortened V by 2 bases and J by 2 bases, and 13 bases separated the two germline ends. The CDR3 extends over 16 amino acids. The chain carries TRBV6-5 and TRBJ2-1; D is uncertain. This clonotype was obtained from an adult with an advanced solid tumor such as melanoma, head and neck, liver or kidney cancer. The sequenced sample was CD4+ or CD8+ T cells sorted from blood, obtained in a trial of the OX40 agonist ivuxolimab. CDR3: CASSYRARAPYNEQFF. DNA of the CDR3: TGTGCCAGCAGTTACCGGGCCCGGGCACCCTACAATGAGCAGTTCTTC.